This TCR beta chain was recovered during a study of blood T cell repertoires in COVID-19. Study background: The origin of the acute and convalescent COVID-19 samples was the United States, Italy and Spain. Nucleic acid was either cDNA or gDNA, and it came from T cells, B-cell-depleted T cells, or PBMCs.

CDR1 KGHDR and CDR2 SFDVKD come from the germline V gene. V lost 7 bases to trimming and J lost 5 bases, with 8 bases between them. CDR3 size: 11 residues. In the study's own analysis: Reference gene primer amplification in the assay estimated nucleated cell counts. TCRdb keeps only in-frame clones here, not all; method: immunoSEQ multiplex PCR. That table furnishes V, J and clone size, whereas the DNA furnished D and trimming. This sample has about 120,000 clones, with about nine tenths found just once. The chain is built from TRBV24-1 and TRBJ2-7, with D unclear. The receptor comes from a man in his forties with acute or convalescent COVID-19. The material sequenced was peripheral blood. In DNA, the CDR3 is TGTGCCACCAGGGAGAGCCACGAGCAGTACTTC. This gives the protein CATRESHEQYF.